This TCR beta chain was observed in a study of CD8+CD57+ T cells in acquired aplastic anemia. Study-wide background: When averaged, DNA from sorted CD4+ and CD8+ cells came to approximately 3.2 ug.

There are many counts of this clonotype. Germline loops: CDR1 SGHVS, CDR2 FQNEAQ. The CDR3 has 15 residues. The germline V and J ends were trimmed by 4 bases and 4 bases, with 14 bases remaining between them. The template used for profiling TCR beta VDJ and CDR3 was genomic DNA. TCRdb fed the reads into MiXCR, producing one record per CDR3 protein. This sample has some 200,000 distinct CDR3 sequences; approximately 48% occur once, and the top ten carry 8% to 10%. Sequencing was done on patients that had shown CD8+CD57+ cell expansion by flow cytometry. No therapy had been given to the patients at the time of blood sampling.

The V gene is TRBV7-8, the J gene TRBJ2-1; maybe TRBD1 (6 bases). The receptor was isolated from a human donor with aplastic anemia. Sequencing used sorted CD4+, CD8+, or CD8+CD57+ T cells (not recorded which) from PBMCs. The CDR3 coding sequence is TGTGCCAGCAGCTCCGGACCAGGGACATACAATGAGCAGTTCTTC. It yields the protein CASSSGPGTYNEQFF.